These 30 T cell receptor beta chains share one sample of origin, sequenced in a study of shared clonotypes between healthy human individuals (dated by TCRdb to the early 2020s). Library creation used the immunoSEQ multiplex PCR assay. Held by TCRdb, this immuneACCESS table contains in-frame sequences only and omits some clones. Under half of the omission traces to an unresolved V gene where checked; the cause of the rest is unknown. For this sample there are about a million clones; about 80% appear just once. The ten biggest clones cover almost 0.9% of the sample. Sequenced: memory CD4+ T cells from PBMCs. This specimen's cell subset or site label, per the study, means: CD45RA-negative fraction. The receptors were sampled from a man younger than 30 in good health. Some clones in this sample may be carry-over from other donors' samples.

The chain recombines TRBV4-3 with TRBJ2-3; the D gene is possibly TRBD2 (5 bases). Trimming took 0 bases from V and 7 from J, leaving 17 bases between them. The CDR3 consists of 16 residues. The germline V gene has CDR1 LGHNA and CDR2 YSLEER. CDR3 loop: CASSQDSVASFNTQYF. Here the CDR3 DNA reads TGCGCCAGCAGCCAAGACTCGGTGGCTAGCTTCAATACGCAGTATTTT.

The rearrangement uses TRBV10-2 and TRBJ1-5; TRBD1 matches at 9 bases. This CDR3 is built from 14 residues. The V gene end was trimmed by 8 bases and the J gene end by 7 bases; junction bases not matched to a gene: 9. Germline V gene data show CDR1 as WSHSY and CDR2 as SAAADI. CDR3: CASSEQGAGQPQHF. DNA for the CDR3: TGCGCCAGCTCCGAACAGGGGGCAGGCCAGCCCCAGCATTTT.

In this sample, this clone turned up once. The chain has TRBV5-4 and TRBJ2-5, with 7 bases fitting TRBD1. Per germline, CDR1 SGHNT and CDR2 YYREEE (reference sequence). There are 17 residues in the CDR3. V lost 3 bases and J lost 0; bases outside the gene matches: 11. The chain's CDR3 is CASSSWTRTGYQETQYF. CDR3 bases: TGTGCCAGCAGCTCTTGGACAAGGACAGGTTACCAAGAGACCCAGTACTTC.

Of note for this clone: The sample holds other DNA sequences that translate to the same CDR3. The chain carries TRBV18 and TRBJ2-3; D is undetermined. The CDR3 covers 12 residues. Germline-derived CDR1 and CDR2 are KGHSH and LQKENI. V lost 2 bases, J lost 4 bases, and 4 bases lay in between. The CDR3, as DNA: TGTGCCAGCTCACCAAAGGCAGATACGCAGTATTTT. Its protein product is CASSPKADTQYF.

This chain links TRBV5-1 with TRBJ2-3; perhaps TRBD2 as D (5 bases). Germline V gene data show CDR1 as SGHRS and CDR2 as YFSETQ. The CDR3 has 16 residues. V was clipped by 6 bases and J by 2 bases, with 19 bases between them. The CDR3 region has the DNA TGCGCCAGCACCCCGGTTGAGGGCAGAGTCACAGATACGCAGTATTTT. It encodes CASTPVEGRVTDTQYF.

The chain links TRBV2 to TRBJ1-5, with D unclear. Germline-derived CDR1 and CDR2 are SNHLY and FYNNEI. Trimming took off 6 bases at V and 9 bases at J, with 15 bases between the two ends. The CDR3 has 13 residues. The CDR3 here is CASSLGEYAPQHF. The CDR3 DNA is TGTGCCAGCAGCTTGGGCGAATATGCGCCCCAGCATTTT.

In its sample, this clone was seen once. CDR3: CASSLGGLGTDTQYF. As DNA, the CDR3 is TGTGCCAGCAGCTTGGGGGGGCTCGGCACAGATACGCAGTATTTT. This chain links TRBV11-3 with TRBJ2-3; possibly TRBD2 for D (7 bases). With 3 bases removed from V and 1 base from J, the gap between germline ends came to 11 bases. CDR3 length: 15 residues. From germline, CDR1 is SGHNT and CDR2 YENEEA.

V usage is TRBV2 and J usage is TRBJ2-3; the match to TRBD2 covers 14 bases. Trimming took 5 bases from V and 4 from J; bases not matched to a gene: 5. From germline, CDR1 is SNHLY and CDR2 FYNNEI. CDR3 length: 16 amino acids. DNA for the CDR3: TGTGCCAGCAGTCCTTTGACTAGCGGGAGGGCAGATACGCAGTATTTT. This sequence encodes CASSPLTSGRADTQYF.

The CDR3 loop is CASRPRGDSGNTIYF. The CDR3 DNA reads TGTGCCAGCAGACCAAGGGGGGACTCTGGAAACACCATATATTTT. The chain recombines TRBV6-6 with TRBJ1-3, with a possible D match to TRBD1 (6 bases). This CDR3 is built from 15 residues. V was trimmed by 6 bases and J by 0 bases, leaving 12 bases between them. Germline V gene lookup returns CDR1 MNHNY and CDR2 SVGAGI (reference sequence).

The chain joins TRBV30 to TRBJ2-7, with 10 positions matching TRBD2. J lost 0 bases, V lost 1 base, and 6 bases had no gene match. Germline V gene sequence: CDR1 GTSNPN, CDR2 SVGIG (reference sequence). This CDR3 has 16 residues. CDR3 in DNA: TGTGCCTGGAGTGATGATAGCGGGGGGAGCTCCTACGAGCAGTACTTC. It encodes CAWSDDSGGSSYEQYF.

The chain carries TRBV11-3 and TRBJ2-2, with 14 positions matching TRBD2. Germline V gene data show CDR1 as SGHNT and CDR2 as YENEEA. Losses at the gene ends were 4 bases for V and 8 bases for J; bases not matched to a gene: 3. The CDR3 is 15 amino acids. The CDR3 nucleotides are TGTGCCAGCAGCTCTGGACTAGCGGGAGGAGGGGAGCTGTTTTTT. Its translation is CASSSGLAGGGELFF.

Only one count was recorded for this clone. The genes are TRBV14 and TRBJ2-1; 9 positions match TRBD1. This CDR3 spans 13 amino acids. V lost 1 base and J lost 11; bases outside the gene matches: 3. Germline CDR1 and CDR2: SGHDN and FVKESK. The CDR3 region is CASSQGGTGKQFF. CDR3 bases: TGTGCCAGCAGCCAAGGTGGGACAGGGAAGCAGTTCTTC. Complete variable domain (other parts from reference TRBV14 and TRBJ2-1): EAGVTQFPSHSVIEKGQTVTLRCDPISGHDNLYWYRRVMGKEIKFLLHFVKESKQDESGMPNNRFLAERTGGTYSTLKVQPAELEDSGVYFCASSQGGTGKQFFGPGTRLTVL.

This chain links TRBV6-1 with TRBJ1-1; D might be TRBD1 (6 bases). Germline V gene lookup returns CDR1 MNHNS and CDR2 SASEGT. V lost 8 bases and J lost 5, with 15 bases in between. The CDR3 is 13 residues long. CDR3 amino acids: CASSATGTTEAFF. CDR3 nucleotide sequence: TGTGCCAGCTCCGCGACAGGAACGACTGAAGCTTTCTTT.

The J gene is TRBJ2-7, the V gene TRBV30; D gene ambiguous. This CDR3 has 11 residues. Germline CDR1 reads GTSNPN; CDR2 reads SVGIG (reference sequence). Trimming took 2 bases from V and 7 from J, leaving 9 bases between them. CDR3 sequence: CAWSPAREQYF. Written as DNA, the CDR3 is TGTGCCTGGAGTCCCGCCCGGGAGCAGTACTTC. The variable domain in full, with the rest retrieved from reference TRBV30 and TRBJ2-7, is SQTIHQWPATLVQPVGSPLSLECTVEGTSNPNLYWYRQAAGRGLQLLFYSVGIGQISSEVPQNLSASRPQDRQFILSSKKLLLSDSGFYLCAWSPAREQYFGPGTRLTVT.

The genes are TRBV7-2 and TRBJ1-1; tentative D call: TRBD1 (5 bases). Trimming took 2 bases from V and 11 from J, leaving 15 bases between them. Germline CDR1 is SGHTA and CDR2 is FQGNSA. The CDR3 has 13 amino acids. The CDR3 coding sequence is TGTGCCAGCAGCTTACGAAGCAGGGTTGGGGCTTTCTTT. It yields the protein CASSLRSRVGAFF.

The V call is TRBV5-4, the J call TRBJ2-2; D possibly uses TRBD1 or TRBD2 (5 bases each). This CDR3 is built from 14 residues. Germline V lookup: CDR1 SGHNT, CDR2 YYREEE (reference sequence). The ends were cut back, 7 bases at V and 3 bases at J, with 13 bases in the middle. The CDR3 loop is CASGETAYTGELFF. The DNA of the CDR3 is TGTGCCAGCGGGGAGACAGCTTACACCGGGGAGCTGTTTTTT.

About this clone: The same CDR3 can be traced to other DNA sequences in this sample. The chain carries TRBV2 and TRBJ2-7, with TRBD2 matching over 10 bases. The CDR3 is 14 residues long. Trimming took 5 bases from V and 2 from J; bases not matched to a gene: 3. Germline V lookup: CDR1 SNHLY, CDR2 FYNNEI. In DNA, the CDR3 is TGTGCCAGCAGTAGAACTAGCGGGGCCTACGAGCAGTACTTC. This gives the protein CASSRTSGAYEQYF. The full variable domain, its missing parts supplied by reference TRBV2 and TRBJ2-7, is EPEVTQTPSHQVTQMGQEVILRCVPISNHLYFYWYRQILGQKVEFLVSFYNNEISEKSEIFDDQFSVERPDGSNFTLKIRSTKLEDSAMYFCASSRTSGAYEQYFGPGTRLTVT.

The CDR3 loop is CSVGTARAQPQHF. The CDR3 nucleotides are TGCAGCGTTGGGACCGCCCGGGCCCAGCCCCAGCATTTT. This chain connects TRBV29-1 to TRBJ1-5; no clear D. Trimming shortened V by 4 bases and J by 7 bases, and 14 bases separated the two germline ends. Looked up from germline, CDR1 is SQVTM and CDR2 is ANQGSEA. This CDR3 has 13 amino acids.

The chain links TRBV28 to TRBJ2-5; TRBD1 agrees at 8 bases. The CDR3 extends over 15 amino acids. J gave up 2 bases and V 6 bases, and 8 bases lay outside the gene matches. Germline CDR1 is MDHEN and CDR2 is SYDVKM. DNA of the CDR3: TGTGCCAGCAGCCAGCGGACAGGGTGGCAAGAGACCCAGTACTTC. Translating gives CASSQRTGWQETQYF.

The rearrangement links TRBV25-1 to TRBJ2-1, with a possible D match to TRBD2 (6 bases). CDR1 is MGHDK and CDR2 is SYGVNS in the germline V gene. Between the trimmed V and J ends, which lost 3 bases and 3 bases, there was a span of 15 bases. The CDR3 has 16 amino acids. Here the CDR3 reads CASSDFGGLGYNEQFF. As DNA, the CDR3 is TGTGCCAGCAGTGATTTCGGGGGTCTAGGCTACAATGAGCAGTTCTTC. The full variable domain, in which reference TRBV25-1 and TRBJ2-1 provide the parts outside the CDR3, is EADIYQTPRYLVIGTGKKITLECSQTMGHDKMYWYQQDPGMELHLIHYSYGVNSTEKGDLSSESTVSRIRTEHFPLTLESARPSHTSQYLCASSDFGGLGYNEQFFGPGTRLTVL.

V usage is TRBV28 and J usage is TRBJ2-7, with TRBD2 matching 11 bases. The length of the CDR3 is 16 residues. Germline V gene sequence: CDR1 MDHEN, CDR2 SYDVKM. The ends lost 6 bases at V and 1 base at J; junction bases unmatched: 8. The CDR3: CASRRTSGFLSYEQYF. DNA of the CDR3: TGTGCCAGCAGAAGGACTAGCGGGTTCTTGTCCTACGAGCAGTACTTC.

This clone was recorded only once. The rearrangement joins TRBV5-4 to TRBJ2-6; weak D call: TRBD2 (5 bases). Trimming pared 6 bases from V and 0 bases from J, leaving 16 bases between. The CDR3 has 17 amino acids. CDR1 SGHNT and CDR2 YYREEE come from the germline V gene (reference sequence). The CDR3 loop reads CASTIRGGSSGANVLTF. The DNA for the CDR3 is TGTGCCAGCACCATACGAGGTGGGAGCTCTGGGGCCAACGTCCTGACTTTC. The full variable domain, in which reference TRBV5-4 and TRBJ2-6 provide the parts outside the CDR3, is ETGVTQSPTHLIKTRGQQVTLRCSSQSGHNTVSWYQQALGQGPQFIFQYYREEENGRGNFPPRFSGLQFPNYSSELNVNALELDDSALYLCASTIRGGSSGANVLTFGAGSRLTVL.

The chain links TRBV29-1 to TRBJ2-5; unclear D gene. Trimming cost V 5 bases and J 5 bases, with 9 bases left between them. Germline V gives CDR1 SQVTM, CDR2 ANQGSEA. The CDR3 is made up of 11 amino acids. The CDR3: CSVLRQETQYF. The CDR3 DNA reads TGCAGCGTTCTTAGGCAGGAGACCCAGTACTTC. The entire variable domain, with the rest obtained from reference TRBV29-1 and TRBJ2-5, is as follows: SAVISQKPSRDICQRGTSLTIQCQVDSQVTMMFWYRQQPGQSLTLIATANQGSEATYESGFVIDKFPISRPNLTFSTLTVSNMSPEDSSIYLCSVLRQETQYFGPGTRLLVL.

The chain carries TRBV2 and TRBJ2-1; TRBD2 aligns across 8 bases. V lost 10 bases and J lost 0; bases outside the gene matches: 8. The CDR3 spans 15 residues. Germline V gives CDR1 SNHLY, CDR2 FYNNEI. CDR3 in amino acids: CANSPAGDSYNEQFF. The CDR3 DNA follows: TGTGCCAACTCCCCAGCGGGAGACTCCTACAATGAGCAGTTCTTC.

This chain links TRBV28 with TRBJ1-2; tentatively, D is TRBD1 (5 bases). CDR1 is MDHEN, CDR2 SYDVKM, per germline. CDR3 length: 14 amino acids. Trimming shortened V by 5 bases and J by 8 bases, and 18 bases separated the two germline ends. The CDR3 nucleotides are TGTGCCAGCAGTCTCCGGGACCCCGGGCGGGGCTACACCTTC. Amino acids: CASSLRDPGRGYTF.

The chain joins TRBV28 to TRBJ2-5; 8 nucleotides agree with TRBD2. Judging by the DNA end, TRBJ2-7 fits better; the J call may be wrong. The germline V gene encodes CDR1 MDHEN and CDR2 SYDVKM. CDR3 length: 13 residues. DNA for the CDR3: TGTGCCAGCCGCGACGGACTAGCAGACGAGCAGTACTTC. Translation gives CASRDGLADEQYF.

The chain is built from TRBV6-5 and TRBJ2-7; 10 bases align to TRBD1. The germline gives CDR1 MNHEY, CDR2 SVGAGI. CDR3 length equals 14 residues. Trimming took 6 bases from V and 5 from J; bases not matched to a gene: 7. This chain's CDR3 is CASRKTGGGDEQYF. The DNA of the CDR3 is TGTGCCAGCAGGAAGACAGGGGGCGGGGACGAGCAGTACTTC.

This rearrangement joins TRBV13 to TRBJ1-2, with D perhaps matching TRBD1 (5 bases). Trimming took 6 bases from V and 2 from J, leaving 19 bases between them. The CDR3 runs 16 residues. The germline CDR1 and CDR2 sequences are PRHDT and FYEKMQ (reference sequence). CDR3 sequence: CASRFGGPSRNYGYTF. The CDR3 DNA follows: TGTGCCAGCAGGTTCGGGGGTCCTTCCAGAAACTATGGCTACACCTTC.

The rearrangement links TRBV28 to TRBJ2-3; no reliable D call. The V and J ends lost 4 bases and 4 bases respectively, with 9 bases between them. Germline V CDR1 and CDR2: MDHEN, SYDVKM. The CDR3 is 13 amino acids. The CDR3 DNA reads TGTGCCAGCAGTTCCCCTCGACCAGATACGCAGTATTTT. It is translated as CASSSPRPDTQYF.

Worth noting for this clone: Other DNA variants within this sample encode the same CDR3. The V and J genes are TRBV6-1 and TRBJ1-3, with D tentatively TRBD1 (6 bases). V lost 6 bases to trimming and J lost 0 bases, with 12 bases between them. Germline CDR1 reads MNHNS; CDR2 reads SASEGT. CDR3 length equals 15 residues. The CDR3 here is CASRTGHYSGNTIYF. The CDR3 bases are TGTGCCAGCAGAACGGGACACTACTCTGGAAACACCATATATTTT.